The 27 T cell receptor beta chains in this list originate from one sample, sequenced in a study of blood T cell repertoires in COVID-19. The protocol was immunoSEQ multiplex PCR, while the TCRdb copy is restricted to in-frame clones and leaves out a portion. The data contain around 400,000 clones, roughly 90% of them singletons. Sequencing was carried out using PBMCs or T cells enriched from blood (not recorded which). These receptors all stem from a woman aged 18-35 years who had been exposed to COVID-19.

V and J are TRBV29-1 and TRBJ2-7; 7 bases line up with TRBD1. The CDR3 is made up of 17 amino acids. Germline assignment: CDR1 SQVTM and CDR2 ANQGSEA. Losses at the gene ends were 4 bases for V and 0 bases for J; bases not matched to a gene: 15. For the CDR3, the DNA is TGCAGCGTTGGACAAACTACAGGGGCCTTTAGCTCCTACGAGCAGTACTTC. Residues: CSVGQTTGAFSSYEQYF.

The V call is TRBV28, the J call TRBJ2-5; perhaps TRBD2 as D (6 bases). Trimming removed 6 bases at V and 5 bases at J, with 19 bases between. CDR3 size: 15 residues. Germline values: CDR1 MDHEN, CDR2 SYDVKM. CDR3 in DNA: TGTGCCAGCAGACCCCCCGTTTCCGCGGGGGAGACCCAGTACTTC. Encoded protein: CASRPPVSAGETQYF.

The V and J genes are TRBV14 and TRBJ1-4, with D possibly TRBD1 on 5 matching bases. The V end was cut by 0 bases, the J end by 4 bases, with 27 bases between. CDR1 is SGHDN and CDR2 is FVKESK in the germline V gene. This CDR3 spans 21 amino acids. For the CDR3, the DNA is TGTGCCAGCAGCCAAGACTTTGCCCTACGGGGAGGGGCGACGGGTAATGAAAAACTGTTTTTT. Protein sequence: CASSQDFALRGGATGNEKLFF.

This clone was found a few times. This chain joins TRBV4-1 and TRBJ2-7; 9 nucleotides align to TRBD1. Germline CDR1 is MGHRA and CDR2 is YSYEKL. The V and J ends lost 0 bases and 4 bases, in that order; junction bases with no gene match: 4. The CDR3 is 15 amino acids. The CDR3 DNA is TGCGCCAGCAGCCAAGAAGGGACAGGGCTTTACGAGCAGTACTTC. Its protein product is CASSQEGTGLYEQYF.

The chain is built from TRBV21-1 and TRBJ2-3; the table gives TRBD1 as D, unverified against the DNA. TRBV21-1 is a recognized pseudogene. The CDR3 loop spans 15 amino acids. In DNA, the CDR3 is TGTGCCAGCAGCAAACTTAACAGGGCCACAGATACGCAGTATTTT. This translates into CASSKLNRATDTQYF.

The rearrangement links TRBV9 to TRBJ1-2, with D hard to call. V gave up 3 bases and J gave up 8 bases, with 11 bases separating them. The CDR3 loop spans 12 amino acids. Per the germline V gene, CDR1 is SGDLS and CDR2 is YYNGEE. The CDR3 DNA follows: TGTGCCAGCAGCGAGAGAGGGTGGGGCTACACCTTC. This codes for CASSERGWGYTF.

J is TRBJ1-1 and V is TRBV18; D remains unclear. Germline V gene lookup returns CDR1 KGHSH and CDR2 LQKENI. This CDR3 is 13 amino acids long. Trimming took off 5 bases at V and 0 bases at J, with 7 bases between the two ends. The chain's CDR3 is CASSEALNTEAFF. In DNA, the CDR3 is TGTGCCAGCTCAGAAGCGTTGAACACTGAAGCTTTCTTT.

The CDR3 DNA is TGCAGTGCTAGTAAGCGGGGGGAGTTAAAAAACATTCAGTACTTC. This codes for CSASKRGELKNIQYF. The chain uses TRBV20-1 and TRBJ2-4; 9 nucleotides agree with TRBD2. The germline gives CDR1 DFQATT, CDR2 SNEGSKA (reference sequence). The CDR3 has 15 residues. The junction had 7 bases not matched to a gene; V was cut back by 3 bases and J by 4 bases.

The V gene is TRBV15, the J gene TRBJ2-5; 12 positions match TRBD1. V lost 8 bases, J lost 4 bases, and 8 bases stayed unmatched. Per germline, CDR1 LNHNV and CDR2 YYDKDF (reference sequence). CDR3 length: 15 amino acids. CDR3: CATSTGTGGRETQYF. CDR3 nucleotide sequence: TGTGCCACCTCCACCGGGACAGGGGGCAGAGAGACCCAGTACTTC.

This chain joins TRBV9 and TRBJ1-5; 7 positions match TRBD1. CDR1 SGDLS and CDR2 YYNGEE come from the germline V gene. J was trimmed by 2 bases and V by 4 bases; bases with no gene match: 6. CDR3 length equals 15 residues. The CDR3 loop is CASSPGGSGNQPQHF. The DNA for the CDR3 is TGTGCCAGCAGCCCAGGGGGGTCTGGCAATCAGCCCCAGCATTTT.

V and J are TRBV7-2 and TRBJ1-1; 9 bases align to TRBD1. The CDR3 consists of 14 residues. V shed 3 bases and J 5 bases; nucleotides not matched to a gene: 4. Germline assignment: CDR1 SGHTA and CDR2 FQGNSA. CDR3 amino acids: CASSFGQGRTEAFF. The CDR3 DNA sequence: TGTGCCAGCAGCTTCGGACAGGGGAGGACTGAAGCTTTCTTT.

The chain is built from TRBV3-1 (or the pseudogene TRBV3-2) and TRBJ2-7; 12 positions agree with TRBD2. This CDR3 has 17 amino acids. With V trimmed by 1 base and J by 0 bases, 4 bases remained unmatched. Germline CDR1 LGHDT, CDR2 YNNKEL (reference sequence). The CDR3 DNA reads as TGTGCCAGCAGCCAAGGGACTAGCGGGAAGAGCTCCTACGAGCAGTACTTC. Its translation: CASSQGTSGKSSYEQYF.

The chain's CDR3 is CASSLGVTGGWTEAFF. CDR3 sequence (DNA): TGTGCCAGCAGTTTGGGTGTCACAGGGGGATGGACTGAAGCTTTCTTT. The genes are TRBV27 and TRBJ1-1; 8 bases are shared with TRBD1. After removal of 3 bases from V and 5 bases from J, the junction contained 11 bases not matched to a gene. The germline gives CDR1 MNHEY, CDR2 SMNVEV (reference sequence). This CDR3 comprises 16 residues.

This chain uses TRBV18 with TRBJ2-3, with TRBD1 matching over 11 bases. Trimming at V came to 0 bases and at J to 3 bases, leaving 8 bases not matched to a gene. The CDR3 consists of 18 residues. Germline lookup yields CDR1 KGHSH and CDR2 LQKENI. CDR3 nucleotides: TGTGCCAGCTCACCACCGCGAGGACAGGGGGCCACAACAGATACGCAGTATTTT. It translates to CASSPPRGQGATTDTQYF.

The chain uses TRBV30 and TRBJ1-6; maybe TRBD1 (6 bases). The CDR3 extends over 12 amino acids. The germline CDR1 and CDR2 sequences are GTSNPN and SVGIG (reference sequence). V gave up 1 base and J gave up 13 bases, with 11 bases separating them. The CDR3 DNA is TGTGCCTGGAGTGGAACAGGGCTCCCCCTCCACTTT. It encodes CAWSGTGLPLHF.

This sequence joins TRBV4-2 and TRBJ1-6, with D tentatively TRBD1 (5 bases). V was pared by 4 bases and J by 0 bases, with 28 bases between. The CDR3 length is 22 residues. Germline assignment: CDR1 LGHNA and CDR2 YNFKEQ. Written as DNA, the CDR3 is TGTGCCAGCAGCCGAGAGATAGGACACCAGGACCCGAAAAGCTCCTATAATTCACCCCTCCACTTT. Encoded protein: CASSREIGHQDPKSSYNSPLHF.

The V gene is TRBV28, the J gene TRBJ1-4; D is possibly TRBD1 (6 bases). CDR1 is MDHEN, CDR2 SYDVKM, per germline. The V and J ends lost 6 bases and 6 bases respectively, with 14 bases between them. CDR3 length equals 14 residues. The CDR3 DNA is TGTGCCAGCAGACTTCAGGGGTACTATGAAAAACTGTTTTTT. Its protein product is CASRLQGYYEKLFF.

A few counts support this clone. The chain combines TRBV5-4 with TRBJ2-5; TRBD2 matches 9 bases. Germline V gene lookup returns CDR1 SGHNT and CDR2 YYREEE (reference sequence). V shed 3 bases, J shed 0 bases, and the junction held 6 bases outside the gene matches. The CDR3 has 16 residues. CDR3: CASSSGLAAYQETQYF. The CDR3 region has the DNA TGTGCCAGCAGCTCGGGACTAGCCGCTTACCAAGAGACCCAGTACTTC. Combining the CDR3 with reference TRBV5-4 and TRBJ2-5 gives the whole variable domain ETGVTQSPTHLIKTRGQQVTLRCSSQSGHNTVSWYQQALGQGPQFIFQYYREEENGRGNFPPRFSGLQFPNYSSELNVNALELDDSALYLCASSSGLAAYQETQYFGPGTRLLVL.

This clone was seen only once. V and J are TRBV4-3 and TRBJ2-3; 9 bases map to TRBD2. Germline V gene data show CDR1 as LGHNA and CDR2 as YSLEER. J was trimmed by 4 bases and V by 0 bases; bases with no gene match: 14. This CDR3 contains 19 residues. In nucleotides, the CDR3 is TGCGCCAGCAGCCAAGATGGCGGTTGGGCGGGGGGGCTATCAGATACGCAGTATTTT. Protein product: CASSQDGGWAGGLSDTQYF.

V and J are TRBV29-1 and TRBJ1-4; D ambiguous. V lost 1 base to trimming and J lost 5 bases, with 11 bases between them. Germline V gene data show CDR1 as SQVTM and CDR2 as ANQGSEA. CDR3 length: 14 amino acids. The chain's CDR3 is CSVEGVRENEKLFF. The CDR3 DNA is TGCAGCGTTGAAGGGGTGAGGGAGAATGAAAAACTGTTTTTT.

This sequence joins TRBV18 and TRBJ1-6; 7 bases line up with TRBD1. This CDR3 has 16 residues. The V gene's germline CDR1 is KGHSH and CDR2 LQKENI. V shed 3 bases and J 9 bases; nucleotides not matched to a gene: 11. CDR3 nucleotide sequence: TGTGCCAGCTCACCCCGAACCGGGACAGAAGGTTCACCCCTCCACTTT. Protein product: CASSPRTGTEGSPLHF.

This clone is a singleton in its sample. The rearrangement links TRBV28 to TRBJ2-7; no definite D call. Germline CDR1 MDHEN, CDR2 SYDVKM. Trimming cost V 2 bases and J 1 base, with 15 bases left between them. This CDR3 has 16 amino acids. The CDR3 loop is CASSLGGQAGSYEQYF. The CDR3 DNA follows: TGTGCCAGCAGTTTAGGTGGGCAGGCCGGATCCTACGAGCAGTACTTC.

The chain is built from TRBV28 and TRBJ2-1; D may be TRBD2 (6 bases). The ends were cut back, 7 bases at V and 8 bases at J, with 15 bases in the middle. Germline V gene lookup returns CDR1 MDHEN and CDR2 SYDVKM. The CDR3 is 13 residues long. CDR3 residues: CASTRGGKDEQFF. CDR3 nucleotides: TGTGCCAGCACTAGGGGAGGAAAGGATGAGCAGTTCTTC.

This chain links TRBV2 with TRBJ2-5, with 10 bases lining up with TRBD2. This CDR3 has 15 residues. J gave up 3 bases and V 6 bases, and 7 bases lay outside the gene matches. Germline V CDR1 and CDR2: SNHLY, FYNNEI. CDR3 nucleotide sequence: TGTGCCAGCAGATCGACTAGCGGGCATAAAGAGACCCAGTACTTC. It translates to CASRSTSGHKETQYF.

This clone has only one observation. This chain links TRBV7-9 with TRBJ2-1, with 12 bases aligning to TRBD2. The CDR3 sequence is 15 residues long. The V segment lost 5 bases and the J segment 9 bases; nucleotides outside the gene matches: 8. The germline CDR1 and CDR2 sequences are SEHNR and FQNEAQ (reference sequence). The CDR3 is CASSLETSGSTEQFF. The CDR3 nucleotides are TGTGCCAGCAGCCTCGAGACTAGCGGGAGTACTGAGCAGTTCTTC.

This chain uses TRBV28 with TRBJ2-7; D is unclear. This CDR3 has 12 residues. The V gene's germline CDR1 is MDHEN and CDR2 SYDVKM. Deletions cut 8 bases from V and 2 bases from J, with 10 bases between. CDR3 sequence (DNA): TGTGCCAGCGCATTTAGCACCTACGAGCAGTACTTC. Translating gives CASAFSTYEQYF.

The count of this clone is one. This chain uses TRBV7-9 with TRBJ2-5; a weak D match, TRBD2 (6 bases). CDR3 length: 16 residues. Germline-derived CDR1 and CDR2 are SEHNR and FQNEAQ (reference sequence). Trimming cost V 1 base and J 5 bases, with 17 bases left between them. CDR3 loop: CASSLESVGGSETQYF. The CDR3 nucleotides are TGTGCCAGCAGCTTAGAGTCGGTTGGGGGGAGTGAGACCCAGTACTTC.